This T cell receptor beta chain stems from a study of shared clonotypes between healthy human individuals (dated by TCRdb to about 2020). Concerning the study at large: The cohort comprised two women and a few men aged 18 to 49 years. Per donor, three plates each were used for CD4 naive and CD4 memory, two for CD8 naive, and one for CD8 memory. The study deeply sequenced blood TCR repertoires of about 5 healthy adults to estimate repertoire size and the extent of clonotype sharing between individuals. Libraries were prepared and TCR repertoires were sequenced by different laboratories using diverse techniques, in order to increase sequencing depth and limit assay-specific biases. Each donor's leukapheresis produced roughly between roughly 0.94 and 9.5 billion PBMCs. Study-wide findings and limitations: Naive subsets generally had larger estimated clonotype richness than memory subsets. Compared with non-shared clonotypes, the clonotypes found in all four sorted-subset donors had higher generation probabilities. Because the study included a small number of donors, the genetic and exposure-history diversity represented was limited. Sampling was limited to blood, and TCR repertoires in tissue likely differ from TCR repertoires in blood. Across four donors, roughly 5.1% of naive CD4, roughly 3.4% of naive CD8, 2% to 2.5% of memory CD4, and approximately 0.4% of memory CD8 clonotypes were shared. Pairwise subsampling led to the expectation that sequencing depth would affect the degree of clonotype sharing among donors. Rarefaction of sorted-subset datasets indicated incomplete sequencing despite the large sequencing depth.

The CDR3 measures 14 amino acids from cysteine to phenylalanine. Left in the record is the CDR3 DNA by itself, 42 bases read in frame from the first base. From a lookup of the germline V gene (reference sequence), CDR1 and CDR2 are LNHDA and SQIVND. V is clipped by 0 bases and J by 4 bases, and the sequence between their germline boundaries is 9 bases long. Using the deep immunoSEQ assay, TCR CDR3 regions were amplified from genomic DNA by multiplex PCR. Extracted genomic DNA from each cell subset was distributed evenly across all wells of several immunoSEQ 96-well plates, and each plate was treated as a replicate. For sorted subsets, 150 to 250 ng genomic DNA, equal to about 30,000 T cell genomes, was loaded into each replicate PCR. The purified libraries were quantified using a Qubit 3.0 fluorometer, sized with a Bioanalyzer 2100, and then quantified again using the KAPA Library Quantification kit. Every immunoSEQ 96-well plate was sequenced on a dedicated single-read 150-cycle Illumina NextSeq 550 flow cell. The source study handled its data this way. Because the immunoSEQ output held only junctional sequences and lacked quality scores, the filtering could not match the filtering applied to full-length reads. Sequences were annotated with PyIR, a Python wrapper for IgBLAST v1.9, and V/J genes and CDR3 were assigned using IMGT germline references. Reads were removed for weak V/J assignments (E-value above 1e-6), missing CDR3, stop codons, out-of-frame junctions, or ambiguous translated residues. V3J clonotypes were defined by identical inferred V gene, J gene, and CDR3 amino acid sequence. Percentage overlap between repertoires was computed as shared unique clonotypes divided by the size of the smaller repertoire. RTK rarefaction, the Chao1 estimator, and Recon v2.1 estimates of unobserved clonotypes were used to assess repertoire richness. Generation probabilities for all TCRbeta clonotypes obtained by the gDNA method from four donors were computed using OLGA. The table comes from immuneACCESS by way of TCRdb, which keeps in-frame sequences with V and J called. Part of the clones is missing from these tables; in studies checked, under half for an unresolved V gene and the rest for unknown reasons. V, J and clone size are those of that table, while D and trimming were read from the DNA. The sample table holds about 2 million clones, of which about 95% were seen once. The top ten clonotypes cover 0.9% to 1.4% of the sample.

A remark on this clone: Its antigen is not yet known. No much larger clone exists at a distance of one base, and base qualities are not known. This CDR3 is also generated by other DNA sequences in the sample.

CD8 naive samples were obtained by positive selection for CCR7 among CD45RO-negative cells, yielding a CD45RA+CCR7+ population from which TemRA cells were excluded. Donors were healthy HIV-negative adults with no recently reported acute infections or vaccinations. Every donor was a Caucasian adult residing in Nashville, Tennessee, USA. Blood was collected by leukapheresis, and PBMCs were isolated by Ficoll-Histopaque density gradient centrifugation and then cryopreserved in liquid nitrogen vapor phase. Analytical flow cytometry was used to check the purity and quantity of each magnetically sorted T cell population. Each sorted fraction had its genomic DNA isolated and then quantified by UV absorbance on a Nanodrop 2000c.

This chain joins TRBV19 to TRBJ2-5, with a tentative D gene TRBD2 over 6 matching bases. The sample was naive CD8+ T cells sorted from blood. Reading the label with the study, this specimen's cell subset or site is: CD45RA+CCR7+. The clonotype originates from a man between 18 and 35 years old in good health. The DNA is TGTGCCAGTAGTATAGATCTGGAGGGAGAGACCCAGTACTTC. It encodes CASSIDLEGETQYF.